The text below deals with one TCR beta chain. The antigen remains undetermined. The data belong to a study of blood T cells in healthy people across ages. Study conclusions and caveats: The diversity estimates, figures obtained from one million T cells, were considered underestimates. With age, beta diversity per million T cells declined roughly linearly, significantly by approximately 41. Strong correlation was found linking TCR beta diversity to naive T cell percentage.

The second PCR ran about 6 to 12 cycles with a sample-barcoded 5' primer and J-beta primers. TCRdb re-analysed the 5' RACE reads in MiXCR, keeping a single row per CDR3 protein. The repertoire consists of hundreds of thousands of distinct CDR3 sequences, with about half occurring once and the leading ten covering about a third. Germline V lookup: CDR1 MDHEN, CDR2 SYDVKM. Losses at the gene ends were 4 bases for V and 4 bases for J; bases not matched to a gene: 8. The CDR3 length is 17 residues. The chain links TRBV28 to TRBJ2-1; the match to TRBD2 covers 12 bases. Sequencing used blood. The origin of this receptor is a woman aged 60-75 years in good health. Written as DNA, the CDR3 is TGTGCCAGCAGTTCACTAGCGGGAGGCTCACCTTACAATGAGCAGTTCTTC. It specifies CASSSLAGGSPYNEQFF.